This passage covers 30 T cell receptor beta chains from one sample sequenced in a study of identical twins. TCRdb itself ran the 5' RACE reads through MiXCR, one entry per CDR3 protein. In the table there are 400,000 to 500,000 distinct CDR3 sequences, under 20% of which are singletons. The sequenced material came from naive T cells sorted from blood. These receptors came from a man aged 50 or older in good health.

This chain links TRBV20-1 with TRBJ1-1; D not certain. Germline lookup yields CDR1 DFQATT and CDR2 SNEGSKA (reference sequence). Trimming shortened V by 6 bases and J by 4 bases, and 15 bases separated the two germline ends. The CDR3 extends over 13 amino acids. CDR3 region: CSAIHVRGTEAFF. The CDR3 DNA reads TGCAGTGCCATCCACGTCCGGGGCACTGAAGCTTTCTTT.

In its sample, this clonotype was seen a few times. DNA of the CDR3: TGTGCCAGCAGCTTAGCTTGGCTAGCGGGGGGCCTTACGGATGAGCAGTTCTTC. Translating it yields CASSLAWLAGGLTDEQFF. The chain uses TRBV7-8 and TRBJ2-1; TRBD2 agrees at 11 bases. The CDR3 loop spans 18 amino acids. V shed 0 bases and J 8 bases; nucleotides not matched to a gene: 12. In germline, CDR1 is SGHVS, CDR2 FQNEAQ.

Only a few counts were recorded for this clonotype. The chain links TRBV12-3 or TRBV12-4 to TRBJ1-1, with a tentative D call TRBD1 (6 bases). CDR3 size: 13 residues. The germline V and J ends were trimmed by 2 bases and 7 bases, with 11 bases remaining between them. The CDR3 protein is CASSLRGFDEAFF. The DNA for the CDR3 is TGTGCCAGCAGTTTAAGGGGGTTTGATGAAGCTTTCTTT.

The DNA of the CDR3 is TGTGCCAGCAGTTACTCTCTTGGGGTCGGACAGGGGAACACTGAAGCTTTCTTT. Translation: CASSYSLGVGQGNTEAFF. The chain employs TRBV6-5 and TRBJ1-1; 8 nucleotides match TRBD1. Trimming removed 0 bases from V and 1 base from J; junction bases left unmatched: 10. CDR3 length equals 18 residues. Looked up from germline, CDR1 is MNHEY and CDR2 is SVGAGI.

The chain combines TRBV21-1 with TRBJ2-1. TRBV21-1 is classified as a pseudogene. The CDR3 extends over 16 amino acids. The CDR3 sequence is CASSGEEPSSYNEQFF. The CDR3 bases are TGTGCCAGCAGCGGCGAGGAACCGAGCTCCTACAATGAGCAGTTCTTC.

This clonotype was found a few times. The chain uses TRBV5-1 and TRBJ2-1; perhaps TRBD2 as D (6 bases). The germline V gene has CDR1 SGHRS and CDR2 YFSETQ. The CDR3 totals 13 residues. V shed 2 bases and J shed 8 bases, with 11 bases lying between them. CDR3 coding DNA: TGCGCCAGCAGCTTCGGGGGTGGGTATGAGCAGTTCTTC. Translation: CASSFGGGYEQFF.

This chain connects TRBV20-1 to TRBJ2-5; 11 nucleotides line up with TRBD2. V lost 6 bases and J lost 4; bases outside the gene matches: 4. The CDR3 has 13 residues. CDR1 is DFQATT, CDR2 SNEGSKA, per germline (reference sequence). CDR3 residues: CSAPTSGTETQYF. CDR3 DNA sequence: TGCAGTGCCCCGACTAGCGGGACAGAGACCCAGTACTTC.

This chain joins TRBV20-1 and TRBJ2-3; possible D gene TRBD2, 6 bases. The V gene lost 4 bases and the J gene lost 2 bases, with 13 bases spanning the gap. Germline V gene sequence: CDR1 DFQATT, CDR2 SNEGSKA (reference sequence). The CDR3 has 14 amino acids. The CDR3 here is CSATPGTYTDTQYF. The CDR3 nucleotides read TGCAGTGCTACACCCGGGACTTACACAGATACGCAGTATTTT.

Points on this clonotype: A much larger clone differs from this one at a single base, so this may be a read error. The chain carries TRBV7-2 and TRBJ2-2; 15 bases align to TRBD2. The V and J ends lost 5 bases and 7 bases, in that order; junction bases with no gene match: 8. The CDR3 is 17 residues long. Germline V gives CDR1 SGHTA, CDR2 FQGNSA. The CDR3 DNA follows: TGTGCCAGCAGCAACCGCTGGGGACTAGCGGGAGGCGGGGAGCTGTTTTTT. Residues: CASSNRWGLAGGGELFF.

This clonotype was seen at least ten times. This chain connects TRBV4-1 to TRBJ2-2; D gene ambiguous. V gave up 1 base and J gave up 7 bases, with 7 bases separating them. Per the germline V gene, CDR1 is MGHRA and CDR2 is YSYEKL. The CDR3 is 13 amino acids. CDR3 protein: CASSQVILGELFF. The CDR3 bases are TGCGCCAGCAGCCAAGTGATTCTCGGGGAGCTGTTTTTT.

This clonotype was seen many times. This chain connects TRBV20-1 to TRBJ2-7; TRBD2 might be the D (6 bases). Trimming removed 1 base at V and 5 bases at J, with 18 bases between. Germline lookup yields CDR1 DFQATT and CDR2 SNEGSKA (reference sequence). This CDR3 spans 15 amino acids. For the CDR3, the DNA is TGCAGTGCTAGAGCCCCTAGCGCCTCGTACGACGAGCAGTACTTC. This codes for CSARAPSASYDEQYF.

The table lists this clonotype with many counts. The V and J genes are TRBV20-1 and TRBJ1-4; D is uncertain. Germline V gives CDR1 DFQATT, CDR2 SNEGSKA (reference sequence). Deletions cut 1 base from V and 0 bases from J, with 18 bases between. CDR3 length equals 18 residues. The CDR3 DNA sequence: TGCAGTGCTAGAGTCCCAGGAGTACTATACTCAACTAATGAAAAACTGTTTTTT. Its translation: CSARVPGVLYSTNEKLFF.

This clonotype was counted only a few times. The rearrangement joins TRBV20-1 to TRBJ2-1; perhaps D is TRBD1 or TRBD2 (5 bases each). The CDR3 length is 13 residues. Germline-derived CDR1 and CDR2 are DFQATT and SNEGSKA (reference sequence). Trimming shortened V by 0 bases and J by 10 bases, and 13 bases separated the two germline ends. The CDR3: CSARDDPGTEQFF. The CDR3 DNA follows: TGCAGTGCTAGAGATGACCCCGGGACCGAGCAGTTCTTC.

This clonotype was counted many times. The chain joins TRBV6-5 to TRBJ2-7; 10 bases map to TRBD1. V shed 2 bases, J shed 7 bases, and the junction held 2 bases outside the gene matches. Germline lookup yields CDR1 MNHEY and CDR2 SVGAGI. The CDR3 contains 13 residues. CDR3 DNA sequence: TGTGCCAGCAGTTACGGGACAGGGGATGAGCAGTACTTC. Encoded protein: CASSYGTGDEQYF.

This clonotype was observed a few times. The J gene is TRBJ2-3, the V gene TRBV5-1; D not certain. Germline values: CDR1 SGHRS, CDR2 YFSETQ. There are 16 residues in the CDR3. V was shortened by 0 bases and J by 2 bases, with 13 bases between the two germline ends. CDR3 residues: CASSLGQPYATDTQYF. The CDR3 nucleotides are TGCGCCAGCAGCTTGGGACAACCGTACGCCACAGATACGCAGTATTTT. The complete variable domain, with remaining parts taken from reference TRBV5-1 and TRBJ2-3, reads KAGVTQTPRYLIKTRGQQVTLSCSPISGHRSVSWYQQTPGQGLQFLFEYFSETQRNKGNFPGRFSGRQFSNSRSEMNVSTLELGDSALYLCASSLGQPYATDTQYFGPGTRLTVL.

The rearrangement uses TRBV12-3 or TRBV12-4 and TRBJ1-5, with D unresolved. The CDR3 has 13 amino acids. The V end was cut by 6 bases, the J end by 3 bases, with 9 bases between. The CDR3 sequence is CASRTTLNQPQHF. For the CDR3, the DNA is TGTGCCAGCAGAACTACCCTCAATCAGCCCCAGCATTTT.

V and J are TRBV27 and TRBJ2-5, with 8 bases that match TRBD1. Germline V gene lookup returns CDR1 MNHEY and CDR2 SMNVEV (reference sequence). V dropped 6 bases and J dropped 4; count of bases not matched to a gene: 4. The CDR3 spans 13 residues. CDR3 coding DNA: TGTGCCAGCAGCCATGGACAGGGAGAGACCCAGTACTTC. This encodes CASSHGQGETQYF.

This clonotype has ten or more counts. V and J are TRBV6-2 or TRBV6-3 and TRBJ2-2; no firm D call. V lost 8 bases and J lost 5, with 15 bases in between. Germline CDR1 is MNHEY and CDR2 is SVGEGT. This CDR3 has 14 residues. CDR3 in amino acids: CASQRLWVTGELFF. The CDR3 DNA reads TGTGCCAGCCAAAGGCTATGGGTGACCGGGGAGCTGTTTTTT.

This clonotype showed up many times. The rearrangement joins TRBV7-8 to TRBJ1-5; 7 positions agree with TRBD1. Germline CDR1 and CDR2: SGHVS and FQNEAQ. This CDR3 has 14 residues. With 5 bases clipped from V and 2 bases from J, the junction kept 3 bases outside the gene matches. CDR3 region: CASSDRVGNQPQHF. CDR3 coding DNA: TGTGCCAGCAGCGACAGGGTTGGCAATCAGCCCCAGCATTTT.

This clonotype was counted between two and nine times. The V gene is TRBV12-3 or TRBV12-4, the J gene TRBJ1-4; possible D gene TRBD1, 5 bases. Trimming stripped 5 bases from V and 2 bases from J, with 12 bases between. The CDR3 contains 15 residues. The CDR3 nucleotides are TGTGCCAGCAGTATTTACCGGGGGACTAATGAAAAACTGTTTTTT. Protein product: CASSIYRGTNEKLFF.

This chain uses TRBV7-9 with TRBJ2-2; no definite D call. The germline V gene encodes CDR1 SEHNR and CDR2 FQNEAQ (reference sequence). V gave up 2 bases and J gave up 8 bases, with 6 bases separating them. The CDR3 consists of 12 residues. The CDR3 region has the DNA TGTGCCAGCAGCTTATATCCTGGGGAGCTGTTTTTT. Protein sequence: CASSLYPGELFF.

This clonotype was counted only a few times. V and J are TRBV7-2 and TRBJ2-4; no clear D gene. CDR1 and CDR2 from the germline V gene are SGHTA and FQGNSA. The CDR3 contains 11 residues. V lost 2 bases, J lost 7 bases, and 3 bases lay in between. The CDR3 loop is CASSLRNIQYF. DNA for the CDR3: TGTGCCAGCAGCTTAAGGAACATTCAGTACTTC.

J is TRBJ2-7 and V is TRBV19, with D perhaps TRBD1 (6 bases). CDR3 length: 14 residues. V shed 6 bases and J shed 2 bases, with 14 bases lying between them. Germline loops: CDR1 LNHDA, CDR2 SQIVND (reference sequence). CDR3 region: CASSSPDRTYEQYF. CDR3 bases: TGTGCCAGTAGCAGCCCGGACAGAACCTACGAGCAGTACTTC.

This clonotype was counted only a few times. CDR3 in amino acids: CASSLDTYPETQYF. DNA for the CDR3: TGTGCCAGCAGTTTAGACACATACCCAGAGACCCAGTACTTC. This chain links TRBV12-3 or TRBV12-4 with TRBJ2-5; no clear D. The CDR3 consists of 14 residues. The V end lost 1 base, the J end lost 4 bases, and 10 bases lay between the germline ends.

This clonotype was seen more than once but under ten times. The chain recombines TRBV4-3 with TRBJ1-6; possibly TRBD1 for D (6 bases). The germline V gene encodes CDR1 LGHNA and CDR2 YSLEER. This CDR3 has 15 residues. The V and J ends lost 1 base and 6 bases respectively, with 10 bases between them. The CDR3 reads CASSQARQANSPLHF. CDR3 coding DNA: TGCGCCAGCAGCCAAGCCCGACAGGCTAATTCACCCCTCCACTTT.

This clonotype was counted many times. Here the CDR3 reads CAISESMADTQYF. CDR3 coding DNA: TGTGCCATCAGTGAGTCGATGGCAGATACGCAGTATTTT. The chain carries TRBV10-3 and TRBJ2-3; D not certain. V was pared by 0 bases and J by 4 bases, with 5 bases between. The CDR3 consists of 13 residues. Germline CDR1 reads ENHRY; CDR2 reads SYGVKD.

The chain has TRBV29-1 and TRBJ1-1, with no clear D. Germline CDR1 reads SQVTM; CDR2 reads ANQGSEA. V lost 8 bases, J lost 0 bases, and 13 bases lay in between. The CDR3 has 13 residues. The CDR3 reads CSLTTVLNTEAFF. The DNA of the CDR3 is TGCAGCTTAACGACTGTACTGAACACTGAAGCTTTCTTT.

This clonotype was recorded a few times. The chain uses TRBV29-1 and TRBJ1-1; tentatively, D is TRBD1 (6 bases). CDR1 and CDR2 (germline): SQVTM, ANQGSEA. V was trimmed by 4 bases and J by 3 bases, leaving 15 bases between them. The CDR3 consists of 14 residues. CDR3 amino acids: CSVGALKGDTEAFF. The CDR3, as DNA: TGCAGCGTTGGGGCGTTAAAGGGGGACACTGAAGCTTTCTTT.

V usage is TRBV20-1 and J usage is TRBJ2-7, with 10 bases matching TRBD1. V trimming: 5 bases; J trimming: 2 bases; junction bases outside the gene matches: 3. Germline CDR1 DFQATT, CDR2 SNEGSKA (reference sequence). This CDR3 contains 13 residues. The CDR3 DNA reads as TGCAGTGCTCTCGGGACAGGGGCCTACGAGCAGTACTTC. Protein: CSALGTGAYEQYF.

This clonotype has more than one count but fewer than ten. This sequence joins TRBV7-2 and TRBJ2-1; D gene uncertain. Germline lookup yields CDR1 SGHTA and CDR2 FQGNSA. Trimming cost V 3 bases and J 10 bases, with 7 bases left between them. The CDR3 length is 11 residues. The CDR3 protein is CASSFRQEQFF. CDR3 DNA sequence: TGTGCCAGCAGCTTTAGGCAGGAGCAGTTCTTC.